This T cell receptor beta chain is drawn from a study of graft-versus-host responses after intestinal transplantation. In the study overall: All recipients got anti-thymocyte globulin induction, then tacrolimus and steroids for 3 to 4 years.

Tissue processing of the graft released intraepithelial and lamina propria lymphocytes from it. Method: immunoSEQ multiplex PCR; TCRdb's copy keeps in-frame clones and lacks some. The sample has approximately 15,000 clones, roughly 60% seen once; the top ten hold about 13%. For this clone: As yet, its antigen is unknown.

Findings and limits, study-wide: Allografts of one patient group, those with graft-donor T cell macrochimerism, had high graft-versus-host to host-versus-graft clonal ratios. The study associated peak circulating GvH clone levels with early post-transplant HvG declines.

The CDR3 has 13 amino acids. Trimming removed 5 bases at V and 5 bases at J, with 12 bases between. CDR1 is SEHNR and CDR2 is FQNEAQ in the germline V gene (reference sequence). The receptor was derived from a human patient who received an intestinal transplant, so some T cells may come from the graft donor. Sample: ileum tissue, taken 524 days after transplant. This chain connects TRBV7-9 to TRBJ1-2; weak D call: TRBD1 (6 bases). The CDR3 DNA follows: TGTGCCAGCAGCGAGGACAGTATATATGGCTACACCTTC. It yields the protein CASSEDSIYGYTF.